The rows below give T cell receptor beta chains drawn from one sample of a study of neurological immune-mediated disorders. TCRdb re-called the 5' RACE reads through MiXCR, storing one row per CDR3 protein. The sample holds some 46,000 distinct CDR3 sequences, 4.5% seen once. Sequencing was carried out using PBMCs. These receptors were taken from a woman in her fifties or sixties with multiple sclerosis. Both conserved end residues are part of each CDR3. The order of the fields is D gene, J gene, CDR3 length, V gene, clone size, CDR3 protein, CDR3 DNA. D genes are given only for firm matches. For some rows the clone size is stated as once, few or many, or as a class when expanded; others skip it.

d_call: TRBD2
j_call: TRBJ2-1
cdr3_length: 14
v_call: TRBV3-1
clone_size: many
cdr3_aa: CASSQSGGNNEQFF
cdr3_nt: TGTGCCAGCAGCCAAAGCGGGGGAAACAATGAGCAGTTCTTC

d_call: NA
j_call: TRBJ2-1
cdr3_length: 17
v_call: TRBV20-1
clone_size: many
cdr3_aa: CSANTRPERSSYNEQFF
cdr3_nt: TGCAGTGCCAACACCCGTCCCGAGCGAAGCTCCTACAATGAGCAGTTCTTC

d_call: TRBD1
j_call: TRBJ1-4
cdr3_length: 14
v_call: TRBV5-1
clone_size: NA
cdr3_aa: CASSNLTGGEKLFF
cdr3_nt: TGCGCCAGCAGCAACTTGACAGGGGGTGAAAAACTGTTTTTT

d_call: NA
j_call: TRBJ1-4
cdr3_length: 16
v_call: TRBV4-1
clone_size: many
cdr3_aa: CASSQYRWGANEKLFF
cdr3_nt: TGCGCCAGCAGCCAATATCGATGGGGGGCTAATGAAAAACTGTTTTTT

d_call: NA
j_call: TRBJ2-2
cdr3_length: 16
v_call: TRBV20-1
clone_size: many
cdr3_aa: CSARNLRELDTGELFF
cdr3_nt: TGCAGTGCTAGGAACCTCCGGGAATTGGACACCGGGGAGCTGTTTTTT

d_call: NA
j_call: TRBJ1-1
cdr3_length: 14
v_call: TRBV11-2
clone_size: NA
cdr3_aa: CASSLDSENTEAFF
cdr3_nt: TGTGCCAGCAGCTTAGACAGTGAGAACACTGAAGCTTTCTTT

d_call: NA
j_call: TRBJ2-7
cdr3_length: 16
v_call: TRBV11-2
clone_size: NA
cdr3_aa: CASSLGRSVYSYEQYF
cdr3_nt: TGTGCCAGCAGCTTAGGGAGGTCGGTATACTCCTACGAGCAGTACTTC

d_call: NA
j_call: TRBJ2-1
cdr3_length: 11
v_call: TRBV2
clone_size: many
cdr3_aa: CASSLVFEQFF
cdr3_nt: TGTGCCAGCAGTTTAGTATTCGAGCAGTTCTTC

d_call: TRBD1
j_call: TRBJ2-1
cdr3_length: 13
v_call: TRBV25-1
clone_size: few
cdr3_aa: CASRDRVYNEQFF
cdr3_nt: TGTGCCAGCAGGGACAGGGTCTACAATGAGCAGTTCTTC

d_call: NA
j_call: TRBJ2-3
cdr3_length: 16
v_call: TRBV20-1
clone_size: many
cdr3_aa: CSAPRRVWGLTDTQYF
cdr3_nt: TGCAGTGCTCCGCGCCGAGTCTGGGGGCTGACAGATACGCAGTATTTT

d_call: NA
j_call: TRBJ1-5
cdr3_length: 13
v_call: TRBV4-3
clone_size: NA
cdr3_aa: CASSREFFQPQHF
cdr3_nt: TGCGCCAGCAGCCGGGAATTTTTTCAGCCCCAGCATTTT

d_call: TRBD1
j_call: TRBJ1-5
cdr3_length: 15
v_call: TRBV6-2/TRBV6-3
clone_size: many
cdr3_aa: CASSYSGQVNQPQHF
cdr3_nt: TGTGCCAGCAGTTACTCGGGACAGGTCAATCAGCCCCAGCATTTT

d_call: NA
j_call: TRBJ2-4
cdr3_length: 15
v_call: TRBV4-1
clone_size: many
cdr3_aa: CASSQDWGLVDIQYF
cdr3_nt: TGCGCCAGCAGCCAAGATTGGGGGTTGGTAGACATTCAGTACTTC

d_call: NA
j_call: TRBJ2-1
cdr3_length: 14
v_call: TRBV10-2
clone_size: many
cdr3_aa: CASSELDGDNEQFF
cdr3_nt: TGCGCCAGCAGTGAGTTAGACGGCGACAATGAGCAGTTCTTC

d_call: NA
j_call: TRBJ2-1
cdr3_length: 14
v_call: TRBV20-1
clone_size: many
cdr3_aa: CSAREGIAYNEQFF
cdr3_nt: TGCAGTGCTAGAGAGGGTATAGCCTACAATGAGCAGTTCTTC

d_call: NA
j_call: TRBJ2-7
cdr3_length: 14
v_call: TRBV24-1
clone_size: many
cdr3_aa: CATSASGSSYEQYF
cdr3_nt: TGTGCCACCAGTGCCTCCGGGAGCTCCTACGAGCAGTACTTC

d_call: NA
j_call: TRBJ2-3
cdr3_length: 14
v_call: TRBV2
clone_size: many
cdr3_aa: CASSENPGADTQYF
cdr3_nt: TGTGCCAGCAGTGAAAACCCGGGGGCAGATACGCAGTATTTT

d_call: TRBD1
j_call: TRBJ2-3
cdr3_length: 13
v_call: TRBV29-1
clone_size: many
cdr3_aa: CSVKGAGTDTQYF
cdr3_nt: TGCAGCGTGAAGGGGGCGGGCACAGATACGCAGTATTTT

d_call: NA
j_call: TRBJ2-7
cdr3_length: 14
v_call: TRBV20-1
clone_size: many
cdr3_aa: CSAAGPPPSYEQYF
cdr3_nt: TGCAGTGCCGCAGGACCACCGCCATCCTACGAGCAGTACTTC

d_call: TRBD2
j_call: TRBJ2-1
cdr3_length: 16
v_call: TRBV5-1
clone_size: many
cdr3_aa: CASSSRTSGRLYEQFF
cdr3_nt: TGCGCCAGCAGCTCCCGGACTAGCGGGAGGTTGTATGAGCAGTTCTTC

d_call: TRBD2
j_call: TRBJ2-2
cdr3_length: 14
v_call: TRBV12-3/TRBV12-4
clone_size: NA
cdr3_aa: CASSLWGGTGELFF
cdr3_nt: TGTGCCAGCAGTTTATGGGGGGGCACCGGGGAGCTGTTTTTT

d_call: NA
j_call: TRBJ2-3
cdr3_length: 16
v_call: TRBV12-3/TRBV12-4
clone_size: few
cdr3_aa: CASSLVGEVGGDTQYF
cdr3_nt: TGTGCCAGCAGTTTGGTGGGCGAGGTTGGGGGAGATACGCAGTATTTT

d_call: TRBD2
j_call: TRBJ2-2
cdr3_length: 15
v_call: TRBV20-1
clone_size: many
cdr3_aa: CSARGGGRPTGELFF
cdr3_nt: TGCAGTGCTAGGGGCGGGGGGCGTCCCACCGGGGAGCTGTTTTTT

d_call: NA
j_call: TRBJ2-2
cdr3_length: 15
v_call: TRBV29-1
clone_size: medium-sized
cdr3_aa: CSVGTGTLNTGELFF
cdr3_nt: TGCAGCGTTGGGACCGGGACACTAAACACCGGGGAGCTGTTTTTT

d_call: NA
j_call: TRBJ2-2
cdr3_length: 12
v_call: TRBV10-3
clone_size: many
cdr3_aa: CAISDGAGELFF
cdr3_nt: TGTGCCATCAGTGACGGTGCCGGGGAGCTGTTTTTT

d_call: NA
j_call: TRBJ2-1
cdr3_length: 14
v_call: TRBV7-2
clone_size: few
cdr3_aa: CASSLEGRKTEQFF
cdr3_nt: TGTGCCAGCAGCTTAGAAGGCCGTAAAACTGAGCAGTTCTTC

d_call: TRBD1
j_call: TRBJ1-5
cdr3_length: 16
v_call: TRBV3-1
clone_size: many
cdr3_aa: CASSQEGGQGVQPQHF
cdr3_nt: TGTGCCAGCAGCCAAGAGGGAGGACAGGGGGTGCAGCCCCAGCATTTT

d_call: NA
j_call: TRBJ1-1
cdr3_length: 11
v_call: TRBV29-1
clone_size: few
cdr3_aa: CSVEVGREAFF
cdr3_nt: TGCAGCGTTGAAGTCGGCAGGGAGGCTTTCTTT

d_call: TRBD1
j_call: TRBJ2-7
cdr3_length: 14
v_call: TRBV20-1
clone_size: NA
cdr3_aa: CSAETGGLSYEQYF
cdr3_nt: TGCAGTGCCGAAACAGGGGGGCTCTCCTACGAGCAGTACTTC

d_call: TRBD2
j_call: TRBJ2-3
cdr3_length: 15
v_call: TRBV20-1
clone_size: NA
cdr3_aa: CSAHKREDNTDTQYF
cdr3_nt: TGCAGTGCTCATAAGCGGGAGGACAACACAGATACGCAGTATTTT

d_call: NA
j_call: TRBJ1-2
cdr3_length: 12
v_call: TRBV5-1
clone_size: many
cdr3_aa: CASSLTGGGYTF
cdr3_nt: TGCGCCAGCAGCTTAACGGGAGGGGGCTACACCTTC

d_call: NA
j_call: TRBJ2-2
cdr3_length: 14
v_call: TRBV11-2
clone_size: many
cdr3_aa: CASSPQGVTGELFF
cdr3_nt: TGTGCCAGCAGCCCACAAGGGGTCACCGGGGAGCTGTTTTTT

d_call: NA
j_call: TRBJ1-2
cdr3_length: 14
v_call: TRBV20-1
clone_size: many
cdr3_aa: CSVRGPNGDYGYTF
cdr3_nt: TGCAGTGTTAGGGGTCCCAATGGCGACTATGGCTACACCTTC